The clone carrying this T cell receptor (beta chain) has only a few counts. The target antigen is unknown. This entry comes from a study of T cells after yellow fever vaccination. Findings and caveats of the study: A weaker secondary response peaked on day 5, the primary on day 15.

The ends were cut back, 0 bases at V and 0 bases at J, with 10 bases in the middle. Germline V gene lookup returns CDR1 SGHTA and CDR2 FQGNSA. This CDR3 comprises 16 residues. Production of TCR cDNA was by 5'RACE template switching, which also added a universal primer site and UMIs. TCRdb called the 5' RACE reads again in MiXCR, with one record for every CDR3 protein. This sample has a few hundred thousand distinct CDR3 sequences, with approximately 5.2% found just once. The rearrangement uses TRBV7-2 and TRBJ2-3; no definite D call. The source material was CD4+ T cells sorted from PBMCs, sampled on the day of the yellow fever booster vaccination. This TCR was recovered from a man in his late teens or twenties who received the YFV17D yellow fever vaccine. Here the CDR3 reads CASSLALLASTDTQYF. The CDR3 bases are TGTGCCAGCAGCTTAGCACTCTTGGCTAGCACAGATACGCAGTATTTT.